A selection of T cell receptor beta chains follows, all from one sample in a study of cytomegalovirus exposure and HLA in healthy donors. Sequencing used immunoSEQ multiplex PCR; TCRdb keeps in-frame clones, though not all of them. The repertoire holds 150,000 or so clones, with around 77% as singletons. Material: PBMCs. These receptor sequences come from a woman between 45 and 65 years old in good health and CMV-seropositive. The CDR3 runs from the conserved cysteine through the conserved F or W. A D gene is named only where the DNA matches it firmly. Not every row has a clone size; where given, it reads once, few, many or a size class.

abundance: .; d_gene: .; v_gene: TRBV5-1; j_gene: TRBJ1-1; CDR3nt: TGCGCCAGCACCATGACAGCAATGAACACTGAAGCTTTCTTT; CDR3aa: CASTMTAMNTEAFF
abundance: once; d_gene: .; v_gene: TRBV7-2; j_gene: TRBJ1-1; CDR3nt: TGTGCCAGCAGACCTAGCAGGACTGAAGCTTTCTTT; CDR3aa: CASRPSRTEAFF
abundance: .; d_gene: .; v_gene: TRBV6-6; j_gene: TRBJ2-7; CDR3nt: TGTGCCAGCAGCCTCGAGCTCCGGGTTCTGTACTTC; CDR3aa: CASSLELRVLYF
abundance: .; d_gene: .; v_gene: TRBV7-8; j_gene: TRBJ1-5; CDR3nt: TGTGCCAGCAGCTTAGCGCCCCTTCAACAGGGTCTCGCGCAGCCCCAGCATTTT; CDR3aa: CASSLAPLQQGLAQPQHF
abundance: .; d_gene: TRBD1; v_gene: TRBV4-2; j_gene: TRBJ2-5; CDR3nt: TGTGCCAGCAGCCCCCCACAGGGGATAGAAGAGACCCAGTACTTC; CDR3aa: CASSPPQGIEETQYF
abundance: .; d_gene: TRBD1; v_gene: TRBV4-3; j_gene: TRBJ1-1; CDR3nt: TGCGCCAGCAGCCAAAGTACAGGGGTGGGCACTGAAGCTTTCTTT; CDR3aa: CASSQSTGVGTEAFF
abundance: .; d_gene: TRBD1; v_gene: TRBV28; j_gene: TRBJ2-7; CDR3nt: TGTGCCAGCAGTTCAAGCCGACAGGGTTTCTACGAGCAGTACTTC; CDR3aa: CASSSSRQGFYEQYF
abundance: .; d_gene: .; v_gene: TRBV2; j_gene: TRBJ2-7; CDR3nt: TGTGCCAGCAGTGAATGGGGAGTCCCCTACGAGCAGTACTTC; CDR3aa: CASSEWGVPYEQYF
abundance: .; d_gene: .; v_gene: TRBV28; j_gene: TRBJ1-2; CDR3nt: TGTGCCAGCAACATAGGGGGGGGCGGTGTCTATGGCTACACCTTC; CDR3aa: CASNIGGGGVYGYTF
abundance: .; d_gene: TRBD1; v_gene: TRBV19; j_gene: TRBJ1-2; CDR3nt: TGTGCCAGTAGTACGCCGGGACAGGTGTTCCGTGGCTACACCTTC; CDR3aa: CASSTPGQVFRGYTF
abundance: .; d_gene: TRBD2; v_gene: TRBV5-4; j_gene: TRBJ2-1; CDR3nt: TGTGCCAGCAGTCCGGGGGGCTCCTACAATGAGCAGTTCTTC; CDR3aa: CASSPGGSYNEQFF
abundance: .; d_gene: TRBD2; v_gene: TRBV11-1; j_gene: TRBJ2-1; CDR3nt: TGTGCCAGCGCTAGCGGAAGGGGCAATGAGCAGTTCTTC; CDR3aa: CASASGRGNEQFF
abundance: .; d_gene: .; v_gene: TRBV6-1; j_gene: TRBJ1-2; CDR3nt: TGTGCCAGCAGTGAACGGGGTCAATATGGCTACACCTTC; CDR3aa: CASSERGQYGYTF
abundance: .; d_gene: .; v_gene: TRBV6-5; j_gene: TRBJ2-7; CDR3nt: TGTGCCAGCAGATCGACGGGGTTGGTATCCTACGAGCAGTACTTC; CDR3aa: CASRSTGLVSYEQYF
abundance: .; d_gene: .; v_gene: TRBV29-1; j_gene: TRBJ2-7; CDR3nt: TGCAGCGTTTCCGACAGGACGAGGGACTACGAGCAGTACTTC; CDR3aa: CSVSDRTRDYEQYF
abundance: once; d_gene: .; v_gene: TRBV6-5; j_gene: TRBJ1-6; CDR3nt: TGTGCCAGCAGTTACGGGGACAACAACCTATCACCCCTCCACTTT; CDR3aa: CASSYGDNNLSPLHF
abundance: few; d_gene: TRBD2; v_gene: TRBV7-2; j_gene: TRBJ2-1; CDR3nt: TGTGCCAGCAGCAAAGGTAGTAGCGGGATCGATGAGCAGTTCTTC; CDR3aa: CASSKGSSGIDEQFF
abundance: .; d_gene: .; v_gene: TRBV10-3; j_gene: TRBJ2-7; CDR3nt: TGTGCCATCAGCTCAGCCTACGAGCAGTACTTC; CDR3aa: CAISSAYEQYF
abundance: few; d_gene: .; v_gene: TRBV28; j_gene: TRBJ1-6; CDR3nt: TGTGCCAGCAGTTTCGGGGATAGGTATTCACCCCTCCACTTT; CDR3aa: CASSFGDRYSPLHF
abundance: few; d_gene: .; v_gene: TRBV30; j_gene: TRBJ1-6; CDR3nt: TGTGCCTGGAGTGGAAGGACAGCTTATAATTCACCCCTCCACTTT; CDR3aa: CAWSGRTAYNSPLHF
abundance: .; d_gene: TRBD2; v_gene: TRBV7-2; j_gene: TRBJ2-5; CDR3nt: TGTGCCAGCAGCTTAGGTGGGGGGGGGTACCAAGAGACCCAGTACTTC; CDR3aa: CASSLGGGGYQETQYF
abundance: .; d_gene: .; v_gene: TRBV7-9; j_gene: TRBJ1-5; CDR3nt: TGTGCCAGCAGCCCTGGACAGAAGCAGCCCCAGCATTTT; CDR3aa: CASSPGQKQPQHF
abundance: .; d_gene: .; v_gene: TRBV4-3; j_gene: TRBJ2-1; CDR3nt: TGCGCCAGCAGCCAAGATGCGGGGACCCCCTACAATGAGCAGTTCTTC; CDR3aa: CASSQDAGTPYNEQFF
abundance: .; d_gene: .; v_gene: TRBV29-1; j_gene: TRBJ2-1; CDR3nt: TGCAGCTCGCAGGACAGCGGTGAGCAGTTCTTC; CDR3aa: CSSQDSGEQFF
abundance: .; d_gene: .; v_gene: TRBV6-1; j_gene: TRBJ2-7; CDR3nt: TGTGCCAGCAGTGGCCGGGGTTACGAGCAGTACTTC; CDR3aa: CASSGRGYEQYF
abundance: .; d_gene: TRBD1; v_gene: TRBV6-1; j_gene: TRBJ1-5; CDR3nt: TGTGCCAGCAGCGGGACAGGGGATCAGCCCCAGCATTTT; CDR3aa: CASSGTGDQPQHF
abundance: .; d_gene: TRBD2; v_gene: TRBV9; j_gene: TRBJ2-1; CDR3nt: TGTGCCAGCAGCCCGCGACTAGCGACGAGCTCCTACAATGAGCAGTTCTTC; CDR3aa: CASSPRLATSSYNEQFF
abundance: .; d_gene: TRBD2; v_gene: TRBV6-5; j_gene: TRBJ2-1; CDR3nt: TGTGCCAGCAGTTATTCTGGACTAGCGCGTAATGAGCAGTTCTTC; CDR3aa: CASSYSGLARNEQFF
abundance: .; d_gene: .; v_gene: TRBV7-2; j_gene: TRBJ1-2; CDR3nt: TGTGCCAGCAGCTACTACCCCCCAGACTATGGCTACACCTTC; CDR3aa: CASSYYPPDYGYTF
abundance: .; d_gene: .; v_gene: TRBV7-3; j_gene: TRBJ1-1; CDR3nt: TGTGCCAGCAGTCCACAGCAGGTGTCGAACACTGAAGCTTTCTTT; CDR3aa: CASSPQQVSNTEAFF
abundance: .; d_gene: TRBD1; v_gene: TRBV7-2; j_gene: TRBJ1-6; CDR3nt: TGTGCCAGCAGCTCGAGACAGGGATATAATTCACCCCTCCACTTT; CDR3aa: CASSSRQGYNSPLHF
abundance: .; d_gene: .; v_gene: TRBV7-3; j_gene: TRBJ1-2; CDR3nt: TGTGCCAGCAGCGACCCCGGCGGCCCCGAGGGCTACACCTTC; CDR3aa: CASSDPGGPEGYTF
abundance: .; d_gene: .; v_gene: TRBV27; j_gene: TRBJ2-1; CDR3nt: TGTGCCAGCAGCTATCGAGGGTACAATGAGCAGTTCTTC; CDR3aa: CASSYRGYNEQFF
abundance: .; d_gene: TRBD1; v_gene: TRBV29-1; j_gene: TRBJ1-2; CDR3nt: TGCAGCGCCGGGGACAGGCCCTTTAGCTATGGCTACACCTTC; CDR3aa: CSAGDRPFSYGYTF
abundance: .; d_gene: .; v_gene: TRBV7-2; j_gene: TRBJ2-7; CDR3nt: TGTGCCAGCAGCCGCTCCTACGAGCAGTACTTC; CDR3aa: CASSRSYEQYF
abundance: few; d_gene: TRBD1; v_gene: TRBV5-1; j_gene: TRBJ2-1; CDR3nt: TGCGCCAGCAGCTTGGCCTTCGGACAGGCCCCACAATTTGAGCAGTTCTTC; CDR3aa: CASSLAFGQAPQFEQFF